This TCR beta chain was captured in a study of Ad26.COV2.S vaccination and SARS-CoV-2 variants. About the research overall: Ad26.COV2.S, an intramuscular injection, was given once or twice 56 days apart. Study-wide results and limits: Those who received the vaccine showed greater spike-specific TCR breadth than those given placebo. The TCR breadth and depth analyses may have produced an underestimate of total T cell responses.

The CDR3 consists of 16 residues. The germline V gene has CDR1 KGHSH and CDR2 LQKENI. Trimming cost V 5 bases and J 4 bases; bases outside gene matches: 7. Treatment defined: about 20 received Ad26.COV2.S at low or high dose, single or two shots; 5 received placebo; per-sample allocation not given. Repertoires come from day 63 after the first vaccine or placebo injection. Ad26.COV2.S expressed prefusion-stabilized spike from the original Wuhan strain. Comments on this clone: Its antigen is as yet unknown.

The data were produced by immunoSEQ multiplex PCR, yet TCRdb's version contains in-frame clones alone and is incomplete. The data contain 410,000 or so clones, 75% to 95% of them singletons. This TCR derives from a person aged 18-65 years who received the Ad26.COV2.S COVID-19 vaccine or a placebo. The specimen was peripheral blood, collected in a trial of Ad26.COV2.S vaccine versus placebo. This chain joins TRBV18 and TRBJ2-3; 12 bases are shared with TRBD2. The CDR3 DNA sequence: TGTGCCAGCTCAACCTTCCTAGCGGGAGGGGCAGATACGCAGTATTTT. This encodes CASSTFLAGGADTQYF. The complete variable domain, with remaining parts taken from reference TRBV18 and TRBJ2-3, reads NAGVMQNPRHLVRRRGQEARLRCSPMKGHSHVYWYRQLPEEGLKFMVYLQKENIIDESGMPKERFSAEFPKEGPSILRIQQVVRGDSAAYFCASSTFLAGGADTQYFGPGTRLTVL.